This TCR beta chain was found in a study of response to subunit inactivated influenza vaccine. Study results and limitations: The authors proposed limited new T cell recruitment per seasonal influenza vaccination.

This clonotype was observed a few times. Its antigen is undetermined. TCRdb reanalysed the RT-PCR reads using MiXCR and keeps one entry per CDR3 protein. The sample shows fewer than 350,000 distinct CDR3 sequences, roughly 22% of them seen only once. Germline lookup yields CDR1 ENHRY and CDR2 SYGVKD. This CDR3 contains 13 residues. V lost 6 bases to trimming and J lost 1 base, with 7 bases between them. This receptor was obtained from a man aged 45-69 years who received an inactivated influenza vaccine. Source: PBMCs from blood, taken approximately 20 months after vaccination. The chain joins TRBV10-3 to TRBJ1-5; TRBD1 is a possible D gene (5 bases). The CDR3 nucleotides read TGTGCCATCAGAAGGGACAGCAATCAGCCCCAGCATTTT. This codes for CAIRRDSNQPQHF.